Included here is one T cell receptor beta chain sequence, with context. The CDR3 has 16 amino acids. Germline V gene sequence: CDR1 SGHDT, CDR2 YYEEEE. J gave up 6 bases and V 4 bases, and 12 bases lay outside the gene matches. Clones were sequenced by immunoSEQ multiplex PCR, and TCRdb holds only the in-frame ones, with some missing. The table lists approximately 230,000 clones, more than 70% of them singletons. This entry is derived from a study of blood T cell repertoires in COVID-19. Study-level information: The cDNA or gDNA used as material had been derived from T cells, B-cell-depleted T cells, or PBMCs.

This chain links TRBV5-6 with TRBJ1-4, with TRBD1 identical over 7 bases. The sample consisted of peripheral blood. The source of this sequence is a woman in her thirties or forties who had recovered from COVID-19. The DNA for the CDR3 is TGTGCCAGCAGCCTCCAGTACAGGGGTTTTCATGAAAAACTGTTTTTT. Translating gives CASSLQYRGFHEKLFF. Supplemented by reference TRBV5-6 and TRBJ1-4, the full variable domain reads DAGVTQSPTHLIKTRGQQVTLRCSPKSGHDTVSWYQQALGQGPQFIFQYYEEEERQRGNFPDRFSGHQFPNYSSELNVNALLLGDSALYLCASSLQYRGFHEKLFFGSGTQLSVL.